The sequence of this T cell receptor (beta chain) was determined in a study of control samples from healthy donors and cancer patients. In germline, CDR1 is DFQATT, CDR2 SNEGSKA (reference sequence). The CDR3 totals 11 residues. V lost 6 bases and J lost 11, with 17 bases in between. Generated by immunoSEQ multiplex PCR, the TCRdb table keeps only in-frame clones and is missing some. Among under 70,000 clones listed, roughly nine tenths were seen once. This clone was observed once. The receptor was isolated from a man between 60 and 75 years old with head and neck cancer. The sequenced material came from PBMCs. The rearrangement uses TRBV20-1 and TRBJ2-7; D might be TRBD1 (6 bases). CDR3: CSANKQGAKYF. For the CDR3, the DNA is TGCAGTGCCAATAAACAGGGCGCAAAGTACTTC.